The 6 T cell receptor beta chains presented below share a single source sample, sequenced in a study of post-analysis software for immune sequencing data. Whole-study findings and limits: TRBV5-6, TRBV5-1 and TRBV20-1 belonged to a set of about 5 TRBV segments that were more frequent in patients than controls.

The library was made from cDNA and included unique molecular identifiers. TCRdb called the PCR reads again in MiXCR, with one record for every CDR3 protein. The sample shows 380,000 or so distinct CDR3 sequences, approximately 38% of them seen only once. Their specific antigens are unknown. Sequenced material: blood. These receptors were collected from a girl aged 5 to 17 with multiple sclerosis.

The chain employs TRBV10-3 and TRBJ1-2; the D gene is possibly TRBD1 (5 bases). This CDR3 region has 15 residues. The V gene lost 6 bases and the J gene lost 5 bases, with 19 bases spanning the gap. Germline V lookup: CDR1 ENHRY, CDR2 SYGVKD. CDR3 protein: CAISDVQAGRYGYTF. In DNA form, the CDR3 reads TGTGCCATCAGCGACGTACAGGCAGGGAGGTATGGCTACACCTTC.

The CDR3 region has the DNA TGCGCCAGCAGCCAAGTGGTCACTTCCAATCAGCCCCAGCATTTT. As protein: CASSQVVTSNQPQHF. The chain employs TRBV4-1 and TRBJ1-5, with D uncertain. Per germline, CDR1 MGHRA and CDR2 YSYEKL. This CDR3 has 15 residues. Trimming removed 1 base from V and 3 bases from J, with 10 bases in between.

The V call is TRBV2, the J call TRBJ2-7, with TRBD1 matching 12 bases. Germline V gene data show CDR1 as SNHLY and CDR2 as FYNNEI. This CDR3 comprises 15 residues. The V segment lost 8 bases and the J segment 4 bases; nucleotides outside the gene matches: 9. As DNA, the CDR3 is TGTGCCAGCCGGGACAGGGGGCTCGTGGATTACGAGCAGTACTTC. Translation gives CASRDRGLVDYEQYF. The entire variable domain, with the rest obtained from reference TRBV2 and TRBJ2-7, is as follows: EPEVTQTPSHQVTQMGQEVILRCVPISNHLYFYWYRQILGQKVEFLVSFYNNEISEKSEIFDDQFSVERPDGSNFTLKIRSTKLEDSAMYFCASRDRGLVDYEQYFGPGTRLTVT.

The chain joins TRBV3-1 to TRBJ2-1; TRBD2 matches 9 bases. With V trimmed by 2 bases and J by 7 bases, 9 bases remained unmatched. The CDR3 consists of 16 residues. Germline V gene data show CDR1 as LGHDT and CDR2 as YNNKEL (reference sequence). The CDR3 reads CASSQLAGNPTNEQFF. CDR3 coding DNA: TGTGCCAGCAGCCAACTAGCGGGGAACCCTACGAATGAGCAGTTCTTC.

This clonotype turned up a few times. The chain employs TRBV6-6 and TRBJ2-5, with 12 bases aligning to TRBD2. With 6 bases clipped from V and 5 bases from J, the junction kept 7 bases outside the gene matches. Germline V gene lookup returns CDR1 MNHNY and CDR2 SVGAGI (reference sequence). The CDR3 contains 15 residues. The CDR3 loop is CASRGLAGPGETQYF. CDR3 sequence (DNA): TGTGCCAGCAGGGGACTAGCGGGTCCCGGGGAGACCCAGTACTTC.

The table lists this clonotype with a few counts. The chain uses TRBV20-1 and TRBJ1-5; D is ambiguous. Germline V CDR1 and CDR2: DFQATT, SNEGSKA (reference sequence). V was pared by 3 bases and J by 7 bases, with 10 bases between. This CDR3 is built from 12 residues. CDR3 nucleotides: TGCAGTGCTAGCCGAGGGATACAGCCCCAGCATTTT. This translates into CSASRGIQPQHF.